This paragraph reports one T cell receptor beta chain. Its antigen is unknown. This PCR relied on a set of 60 Vbeta primers and 13 Jbeta primers. Generated by immunoSEQ multiplex PCR, the TCRdb table keeps only in-frame clones and is missing some. Here the sample spans under 150,000 clones, 60% to 80% being singletons. The data were obtained in a study of cytomegalovirus exposure and HLA in healthy donors. Study findings and constraints: With DRB1 most and HLA-C fewest, TCR association rates differed between HLA loci in a later analysis. About 90% or about 30% of the time was how often most TCR beta V segments were productive, according to an earlier analysis. Through in vitro validation, a few CMV-associated chains were shown to be specific for CMV antigens. TCR beta sequences reportedly predicted most subjects' HLA-A and HLA-B alleles accurately.

The V segment lost 2 bases and the J segment 7 bases; nucleotides outside the gene matches: 8. This CDR3 is 15 amino acids long. Germline CDR1 is MDHEN and CDR2 is SYDVKM. This clonotype was sampled from a woman aged 40 to 50 in good health and CMV-seropositive. The J gene is TRBJ2-5, the V gene TRBV28; 9 positions agree with TRBD1. The source material was PBMCs. CDR3 sequence (DNA): TGTGCCAGCAGTTTAGGGGACAGGGCGGTTGGGACCCAGTACTTC. Its translation: CASSLGDRAVGTQYF. Filled out from reference TRBV28 and TRBJ2-5, the complete variable domain reads DVKVTQSSRYLVKRTGEKVFLECVQDMDHENMFWYRQDPGLGLRLIYFSYDVKMKEKGDIPEGYSVSREKKERFSLILESASTNQTSMYLCASSLGDRAVGTQYFGPGTRLLVL.